These 23 T cell receptor beta chains came from one sample sequenced in a study of blood T cell repertoires in COVID-19. Profiled with immunoSEQ multiplex PCR; TCRdb holds only in-frame clones, not every one. The sample carries under 200,000 clones, approximately 86% recorded once. The sample consisted of PBMCs or T cells enriched from blood (not recorded which). The receptors shown here come from a middle-aged woman in a cohort exposed to, infected with or recovered from COVID-19 (not recorded which).

The V gene is TRBV4-1, the J gene TRBJ2-7; TRBD2 matches at 12 bases. V shed 4 bases, J shed 4 bases, and the junction held 8 bases outside the gene matches. The CDR3 sequence is 16 residues long. Germline V lookup: CDR1 MGHRA, CDR2 YSYEKL. CDR3 DNA sequence: TGCGCCAGCAGCCCCGGACTAGCGGGGAATCCATACGAGCAGTACTTC. It codes for CASSPGLAGNPYEQYF.

The chain carries TRBV19 and TRBJ1-3; no firm D call. Germline V gives CDR1 LNHDA, CDR2 SQIVND (reference sequence). V was pared by 7 bases and J by 8 bases, with 15 bases between. The length of the CDR3 is 13 residues. The CDR3 nucleotides read TGTGCCAGTAACCGGGATTTTCGGGACACCATATATTTT. The encoded protein is CASNRDFRDTIYF.

This clone came up once. The CDR3 DNA sequence: TGCGCCAGCAGCCAAGAGCAGGGATCCTTTAATCAGCCCCAGCATTTT. Protein: CASSQEQGSFNQPQHF. This rearrangement joins TRBV4-1 to TRBJ1-5, with D perhaps TRBD1 (5 bases). Trimming pared 0 bases from V and 4 bases from J, leaving 13 bases between. The germline CDR1 and CDR2 sequences are MGHRA and YSYEKL. CDR3 length equals 16 residues.

The chain carries TRBV6-1 and TRBJ2-2, with D hard to call. Trimming took off 2 bases at V and 3 bases at J, with 10 bases between the two ends. The CDR3 runs 15 residues. CDR1 is MNHNS and CDR2 is SASEGT in the germline V gene. CDR3 in DNA: TGTGCCAGCAGTGAACAGGCCACGGACACCGGGGAGCTGTTTTTT. The encoded protein is CASSEQATDTGELFF.

The chain uses TRBV7-6 and TRBJ2-2; D is ambiguous. Trimming took off 3 bases at V and 5 bases at J, with 4 bases between the two ends. Germline CDR1 and CDR2: SGHVS and FNYEAQ. The CDR3 extends over 12 amino acids. CDR3 sequence reads: CASSFMTGELFF. The CDR3 coding sequence is TGTGCCAGCAGCTTTATGACCGGGGAGCTGTTTTTT.

The J gene is TRBJ1-1, the V gene TRBV6-1, with TRBD1 identical over 7 bases. This CDR3 region has 14 residues. The junction had 5 bases not matched to a gene; V was cut back by 2 bases and J by 5 bases. The germline V gene has CDR1 MNHNS and CDR2 SASEGT. The CDR3 loop is CASSEYRGKTEAFF. CDR3 coding DNA: TGTGCCAGCAGTGAATACAGGGGAAAGACTGAAGCTTTCTTT.

J is TRBJ2-7 and V is TRBV11-3, with 7 bases lining up with TRBD1. Looked up from germline, CDR1 is SGHNT and CDR2 is YENEEA. J was trimmed by 7 bases and V by 5 bases; bases with no gene match: 5. There are 12 residues in the CDR3. The CDR3 loop is CASSLGGREQYF. For the CDR3, the DNA is TGTGCCAGCAGCCTAGGGGGCAGGGAGCAGTACTTC.

The chain employs TRBV10-2 and TRBJ2-3; no firm D call. Germline CDR1 and CDR2: WSHSY and SAAADI. The germline V and J ends were trimmed by 5 bases and 1 base, with 4 bases remaining between them. The CDR3 extends over 12 amino acids. The CDR3 sequence is CASSPGTDTQYF. In nucleotides, the CDR3 is TGCGCCAGCAGTCCAGGCACAGATACGCAGTATTTT.

The chain combines TRBV11-2 with TRBJ1-5, with 11 bases matching TRBD1. V shed 5 bases and J 7 bases; nucleotides not matched to a gene: 7. CDR3 size: 15 residues. Germline loops: CDR1 SGHAT, CDR2 FQNNGV. Here the CDR3 reads CASSPGQGVLQPQHF. CDR3 coding DNA: TGTGCCAGCAGCCCGGGACAGGGGGTGTTGCAGCCCCAGCATTTT. The full variable domain, rest sourced from reference TRBV11-2 and TRBJ1-5, is EAGVAQSPRYKIIEKRQSVAFWCNPISGHATLYWYQQILGQGPKLLIQFQNNGVVDDSQLPKDRFSAERLKGVDSTLKIQPAKLEDSAVYLCASSPGQGVLQPQHFGDGTRLSIL.

The chain has TRBV10-2 and TRBJ2-7, with TRBD1 matching over 7 bases. This CDR3 contains 15 residues. Germline V CDR1 and CDR2: WSHSY, SAAADI. The V gene end was trimmed by 0 bases and the J gene end by 5 bases; junction bases not matched to a gene: 7. The CDR3: CASSESHRGADEQYF. The CDR3 DNA reads TGCGCCAGCAGTGAGTCTCACAGGGGCGCCGACGAGCAGTACTTC.

The V call is TRBV3-1 (or the pseudogene TRBV3-2), the J call TRBJ2-3; perhaps TRBD2 as D (6 bases). Germline V lookup: CDR1 LGHDT, CDR2 YNNKEL (reference sequence). V lost 3 bases, J lost 4 bases, and 20 bases lay in between. This CDR3 comprises 17 residues. The CDR3 is CASSHLGEALVPDTQYF. The CDR3 nucleotides are TGTGCCAGCAGCCATCTGGGGGAGGCCCTCGTCCCAGATACGCAGTATTTT.

This sequence joins TRBV27 and TRBJ2-7, with D possibly TRBD2 on 6 matching bases. The V end was cut by 6 bases, the J end by 0 bases, with 15 bases between. From germline, CDR1 is MNHEY and CDR2 SMNVEV (reference sequence). The CDR3 totals 15 residues. CDR3 coding DNA: TGTGCCAGCAGCACTTTTAGCGGTAGCTCCTACGAGCAGTACTTC. Amino acid sequence: CASSTFSGSSYEQYF.

The chain joins TRBV27 to TRBJ2-1, with 10 positions matching TRBD1. Germline-derived CDR1 and CDR2 are MNHEY and SMNVEV (reference sequence). The V and J ends lost 4 bases and 4 bases, in that order; junction bases with no gene match: 7. The CDR3 length is 16 residues. The CDR3 DNA is TGTGCCAGCAGTTCCTGGACAGGGGGGAGGTACAATGAGCAGTTCTTC. It specifies CASSSWTGGRYNEQFF.

The genes are TRBV3-1 (or the pseudogene TRBV3-2) and TRBJ2-1; D is perhaps TRBD2 (6 bases). The ends were cut back, 4 bases at V and 1 base at J, with 17 bases in the middle. Germline CDR1 LGHDT, CDR2 YNNKEL (reference sequence). The CDR3 is 17 amino acids. The CDR3 loop is CASSLTTRGLSYNEQFF. The CDR3 DNA reads TGTGCCAGCAGCCTCACAACCCGGGGACTTTCCTACAATGAGCAGTTCTTC.

This chain joins TRBV7-9 and TRBJ2-2; D might be TRBD2 (6 bases). The CDR3 contains 12 residues. Germline CDR1 SEHNR, CDR2 FQNEAQ (reference sequence). The ends were cut back, 5 bases at V and 8 bases at J, with 9 bases in the middle. CDR3 sequence reads: CASSLSGGELFF. CDR3 in DNA: TGTGCCAGCAGCCTTAGCGGTGGGGAGCTGTTTTTT.

This chain links TRBV5-1 with TRBJ2-7, with D possibly being TRBD2 (7 bases). The CDR3 runs to 15 residues. The germline CDR1 and CDR2 sequences are SGHRS and YFSETQ. V shed 0 bases and J shed 2 bases, with 12 bases lying between them. The CDR3 DNA sequence: TGCGCCAGCAGCTTGGCATCGGGGGGCCCCTACGAGCAGTACTTC. Translated, it gives CASSLASGGPYEQYF.

The chain uses TRBV27 and TRBJ1-2, with 9 bases identical to TRBD1. V lost 5 bases, J lost 2 bases, and 6 bases stayed unmatched. Germline lookup yields CDR1 MNHEY and CDR2 SMNVEV (reference sequence). The CDR3 has 15 amino acids. In nucleotides, the CDR3 is TGTGCCAGCAGTCCCTTACAGGGGGCGAACTATGGCTACACCTTC. Its protein product is CASSPLQGANYGYTF.

The CDR3 DNA reads as TGTGCCAGCAGCCCGAATCTACCGGGAGGCTATAATTCACCCCTCCACTTT. Residues: CASSPNLPGGYNSPLHF. The V call is TRBV5-6, the J call TRBJ1-6; D is undetermined. Germline V gene lookup returns CDR1 SGHDT and CDR2 YYEEEE. The CDR3 is 17 residues long. Trimming took off 4 bases at V and 3 bases at J, with 17 bases between the two ends.

The gene calls are TRBV4-1 and TRBJ2-7; the D gene is possibly TRBD1 (5 bases). Trimming took 5 bases from V and 3 from J, leaving 23 bases between them. This CDR3 spans 17 amino acids. Per the germline V gene, CDR1 is MGHRA and CDR2 is YSYEKL. This CDR3 reads CASSVAVGETWFYEQYF. The CDR3 DNA follows: TGCGCCAGCAGCGTTGCGGTAGGGGAAACCTGGTTCTACGAGCAGTACTTC.

The chain employs TRBV13 and TRBJ1-5; 8 positions agree with TRBD1. The CDR3 sequence is 14 residues long. Germline V gives CDR1 PRHDT, CDR2 FYEKMQ (reference sequence). Losses at the gene ends were 3 bases for V and 5 bases for J; bases not matched to a gene: 3. In DNA, the CDR3 is TGTGCCAGCAGCTTGCAGGGGGCATATCAGCCCCAGCATTTT. It translates to CASSLQGAYQPQHF.

The genes are TRBV29-1 and TRBJ1-2; 9 bases fit TRBD1. The CDR3 runs 13 residues. V shed 6 bases, J shed 8 bases, and the junction held 10 bases outside the gene matches. The germline gives CDR1 SQVTM, CDR2 ANQGSEA. The CDR3 protein is CSVVGDRDLGYTF. CDR3 DNA: TGCAGCGTGGTAGGGGACAGGGACCTAGGCTACACCTTC.

J is TRBJ2-2 and V is TRBV6-5; TRBD1 agrees at 8 bases. The germline V gene has CDR1 MNHEY and CDR2 SVGAGI. V lost 6 bases to trimming and J lost 7 bases; unmatched junction nucleotides: 4. This CDR3 region has 13 residues. CDR3 nucleotide sequence: TGTGCCAGCAGCGGACAGGGTATCGGGGAGCTGTTTTTT. Its translation: CASSGQGIGELFF.

This chain links TRBV5-1 with TRBJ2-2; the D gene is possibly TRBD1 (5 bases). V was shortened by 2 bases and J by 6 bases, with 14 bases between the two germline ends. Germline CDR1 SGHRS, CDR2 YFSETQ. The CDR3 extends over 15 amino acids. In DNA, the CDR3 is TGCGCCAGCAGCTTTAGTACAGGAGCTCCCGGGGAGCTGTTTTTT. Protein: CASSFSTGAPGELFF.